The 14 T cell receptor beta chains listed next were all sequenced from one sample in a study of regulatory T cells in long-lasting Graves disease. The sample's time point: persistent/refractory GD, antithyroid drugs over 5 years with positive TRAb. The authors made the TCR library using RNA they extracted from PBMCs. Investigators prepared the TCR beta libraries by applying iRepertoire HTBI primers and Arm-PCR of CDR3 regions. TCRdb reanalysed the multiplex PCR reads using MiXCR and keeps one entry per CDR3 protein. The table lists 600,000 to 850,000 distinct CDR3 sequences, 25% to 35% of them singletons. The sample consisted of peripheral blood mononuclear cells (PBMCs), taken when the disease was refractory, from a patient treated with antithyroid drugs. These receptors originate from a female donor with Graves disease.

Only a few counts were recorded for this clonotype. This chain links TRBV5-1 with TRBJ1-1; D is unclear. The CDR3 covers 16 residues. Germline V gene lookup returns CDR1 SGHRS and CDR2 YFSETQ. The ends were cut back, 2 bases at V and 1 base at J, with 15 bases in the middle. CDR3 sequence reads: CASSLPMTAKNTEAFF. Written as DNA, the CDR3 is TGCGCCAGCAGCTTACCTATGACGGCAAAGAACACTGAAGCTTTCTTT.

This clonotype came up a few times. The V gene is TRBV11-2, the J gene TRBJ1-1; D perhaps matches TRBD1 (5 bases). The V gene lost 0 bases and the J gene lost 4 bases, with 9 bases spanning the gap. Germline-derived CDR1 and CDR2 are SGHAT and FQNNGV. The CDR3 extends over 14 amino acids. The CDR3 region is CASSLDPGTTEAFF. The CDR3 DNA reads TGTGCCAGCAGCTTAGATCCAGGGACCACTGAAGCTTTCTTT.

The chain employs TRBV19 and TRBJ1-1, with TRBD1 identical over 12 bases. V trimming: 5 bases; J trimming: 4 bases; junction bases outside the gene matches: 5. From germline, CDR1 is LNHDA and CDR2 SQIVND (reference sequence). This CDR3 comprises 15 residues. CDR3 DNA sequence: TGTGCCAGTAGTTTGGGACAGGGGGCTTTCACTGAAGCTTTCTTT. Protein sequence: CASSLGQGAFTEAFF.

This clonotype was recorded a few times. The CDR3 here is CASSYNGDSPSHF. The CDR3 DNA reads as TGTGCCAGCAGTTACAATGGGGACAGCCCCTCTCACTTT. The J gene is TRBJ1-6, the V gene TRBV6-5, with 7 positions matching TRBD1. There are 13 residues in the CDR3. CDR1 is MNHEY and CDR2 is SVGAGI in the germline V gene. V lost 2 bases and J lost 19; bases outside the gene matches: 11.

For this clonotype: A much larger clonotype is one base distant, so this may be a read error. CDR3 protein: CASSFRKQGAQETQYF. DNA for the CDR3: TGTGCCAGCAGTTTCCGCAAGCAGGGGGCCCAAGAGACCCAGTACTTC. The V and J genes are TRBV7-2 and TRBJ2-5, with 8 bases matching TRBD1. The CDR3 extends over 16 amino acids. Germline V gene sequence: CDR1 SGHTA, CDR2 FQGNSA. The ends lost 6 bases at V and 1 base at J; junction bases unmatched: 10.

This rearrangement joins TRBV6-1 to TRBJ1-2, with 8 nucleotides matching TRBD1. V was clipped by 7 bases and J by 8 bases; unmatched bases: 12. Germline CDR1 and CDR2: MNHNS and SASEGT. This CDR3 spans 14 amino acids. CDR3 sequence reads: CASIKTDRGGGYTF. As DNA, the CDR3 is TGTGCCAGCATAAAAACCGACAGGGGTGGCGGCTACACCTTC.

The chain has TRBV10-3 and TRBJ1-1; no firm D call. The CDR3 sequence is 15 residues long. The germline V and J ends were trimmed by 8 bases and 1 base, with 17 bases remaining between them. Germline CDR1 is ENHRY and CDR2 is SYGVKD. The CDR3 DNA reads as TGTGCCATCGGCAGTTCGAACGCGGGGAACACTGAAGCTTTCTTT. As protein: CAIGSSNAGNTEAFF.

This clonotype is large within its sample. The chain combines TRBV7-9 with TRBJ1-4; no firm D call. V lost 8 bases and J lost 0, with 13 bases in between. Per germline, CDR1 SEHNR and CDR2 FQNEAQ (reference sequence). This CDR3 comprises 15 residues. The CDR3 DNA follows: TGTGCCAGCTCACCGGACGGTGCAACTAATGAAAAACTGTTTTTT. This gives the protein CASSPDGATNEKLFF. The full variable domain, in which reference TRBV7-9 and TRBJ1-4 provide the parts outside the CDR3, is DTGVSQNPRHKITKRGQNVTFRCDPISEHNRLYWYRQTLGQGPEFLTYFQNEAQLEKSRLLSDRFSAERPKGSFSTLEIQRTEQGDSAMYLCASSPDGATNEKLFFGSGTQLSVL.

This clonotype was seen a few times. This chain links TRBV7-6 with TRBJ2-7, with D perhaps TRBD1 (5 bases). CDR3 size: 13 residues. V was shortened by 2 bases and J by 5 bases, with 10 bases between the two germline ends. Germline V gives CDR1 SGHVS, CDR2 FNYEAQ. The CDR3 DNA sequence: TGTGCCAGCAGCTTACTACAGGTAGACGAGCAGTACTTC. It yields the protein CASSLLQVDEQYF.

The CDR3 reads CSVGGINSYEQYF. The CDR3 DNA reads TGCAGCGTTGGTGGCATAAACTCCTACGAGCAGTACTTC. The gene calls are TRBV29-1 and TRBJ2-7; no clear D. Trimming cost V 4 bases and J 0 bases, with 10 bases left between them. This CDR3 region has 13 residues. Germline V lookup: CDR1 SQVTM, CDR2 ANQGSEA.

This clonotype was seen ten or more times. This sequence joins TRBV12-3 or TRBV12-4 and TRBJ1-5; 8 positions agree with TRBD1. The J segment lost 5 bases and the V segment lost 5 bases, leaving 11 bases of the junction unmatched. There are 16 residues in the CDR3. CDR3 sequence: CASSPGGQGRHQPQHF. The CDR3 coding sequence is TGTGCCAGCAGTCCCGGAGGACAGGGAAGACATCAGCCCCAGCATTTT.

The table lists this clonotype with a few counts. The chain carries TRBV6-2 or TRBV6-3 and TRBJ1-3; D is uncertain. CDR3 length equals 15 residues. Trimming took off 0 bases at V and 0 bases at J, with 6 bases between the two ends. Germline V CDR1 and CDR2: MNHEY, SVGEGT. CDR3 bases: TGTGCCAGCAGTTACTCAGGAAACTCTGGAAACACCATATATTTT. It is translated as CASSYSGNSGNTIYF.

This clonotype was observed a handful of times. The chain couples TRBV19 to TRBJ1-2; 10 nucleotides match TRBD1. V shed 3 bases, J shed 4 bases, and the junction held 8 bases outside the gene matches. Germline values: CDR1 LNHDA, CDR2 SQIVND (reference sequence). The CDR3 spans 16 residues. The CDR3, as DNA: TGTGCCAGTAGTATCACCTGGACAGGGGGATTCTATGGCTACACCTTC. Amino acids: CASSITWTGGFYGYTF.

This chain connects TRBV5-1 to TRBJ1-4, with 8 bases aligning to TRBD1. In germline, CDR1 is SGHRS, CDR2 YFSETQ. The CDR3 length is 16 residues. Germline trimming cut 4 bases from V and 3 bases from J; bases unmatched to any gene: 8. The CDR3, as DNA: TGCGCCAGCAGCAGAGCCGGGACAGGTCCTAATGAAAAACTGTTTTTT. Translating it yields CASSRAGTGPNEKLFF.